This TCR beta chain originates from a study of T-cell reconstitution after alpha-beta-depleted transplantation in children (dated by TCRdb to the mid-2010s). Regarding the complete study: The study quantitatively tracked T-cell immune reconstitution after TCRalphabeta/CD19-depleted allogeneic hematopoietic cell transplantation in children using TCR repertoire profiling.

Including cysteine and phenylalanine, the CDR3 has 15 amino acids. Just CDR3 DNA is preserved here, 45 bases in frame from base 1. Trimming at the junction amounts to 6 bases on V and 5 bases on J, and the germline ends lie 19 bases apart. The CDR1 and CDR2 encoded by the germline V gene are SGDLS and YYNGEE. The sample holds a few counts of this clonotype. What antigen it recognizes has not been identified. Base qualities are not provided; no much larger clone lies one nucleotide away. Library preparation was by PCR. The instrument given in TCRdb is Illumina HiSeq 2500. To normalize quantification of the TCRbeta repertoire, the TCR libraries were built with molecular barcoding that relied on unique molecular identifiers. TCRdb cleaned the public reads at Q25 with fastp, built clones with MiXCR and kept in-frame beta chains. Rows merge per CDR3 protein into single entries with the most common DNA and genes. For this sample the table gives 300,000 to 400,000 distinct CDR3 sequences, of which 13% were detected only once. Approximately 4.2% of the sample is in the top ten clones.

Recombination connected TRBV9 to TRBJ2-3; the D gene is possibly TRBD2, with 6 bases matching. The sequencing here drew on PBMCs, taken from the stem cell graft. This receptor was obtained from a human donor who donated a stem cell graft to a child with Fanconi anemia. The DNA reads TGTGCCAGCACATCCGGGACTCAGGGTCGAGATACGCAGTATTTT. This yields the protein CASTSGTQGRDTQYF.